What follows describes a single TCR beta chain. Its cognate antigen has yet to be identified. No much larger clonotype is one base removed from it; base qualities were not supplied. Trimming costs V 1 base and J 0 bases, and their ends lie 10 bases apart. Its CDR3 holds 15 amino acids, cysteine through phenylalanine. Only the CDR3 part of the read is kept: 45 bases, read in frame from the first base. For CDR1 and CDR2, the germline V gene lists SGHDN and FVKESK. The entry originates in a study of control samples from healthy donors and cancer patients (dated by TCRdb to the early 2020s). The library relied on the immunoSEQ multiplex PCR assay. TCRdb carries this immuneACCESS record with in-frame sequences only. Its versions omit some clonotypes, under half of them owing to an unresolved V gene in the studies checked, with the rest unexplained. The sample table records approximately 150,000 clones; around 88% of these occur just once. Under 2% of the sample belongs to the ten largest clones.

The rearranged segments are TRBV14 and TRBJ2-7; a tentative D call is TRBD1 (6 bases match). The clonotype comes from a man aged 18 to 30 in good health. The sample comprised blood. The bases are TGTGCCAGCAGCCAAGGTACAGGGAACTCCTACGAGCAGTACTTC. Its protein reads: CASSQGTGNSYEQYF.